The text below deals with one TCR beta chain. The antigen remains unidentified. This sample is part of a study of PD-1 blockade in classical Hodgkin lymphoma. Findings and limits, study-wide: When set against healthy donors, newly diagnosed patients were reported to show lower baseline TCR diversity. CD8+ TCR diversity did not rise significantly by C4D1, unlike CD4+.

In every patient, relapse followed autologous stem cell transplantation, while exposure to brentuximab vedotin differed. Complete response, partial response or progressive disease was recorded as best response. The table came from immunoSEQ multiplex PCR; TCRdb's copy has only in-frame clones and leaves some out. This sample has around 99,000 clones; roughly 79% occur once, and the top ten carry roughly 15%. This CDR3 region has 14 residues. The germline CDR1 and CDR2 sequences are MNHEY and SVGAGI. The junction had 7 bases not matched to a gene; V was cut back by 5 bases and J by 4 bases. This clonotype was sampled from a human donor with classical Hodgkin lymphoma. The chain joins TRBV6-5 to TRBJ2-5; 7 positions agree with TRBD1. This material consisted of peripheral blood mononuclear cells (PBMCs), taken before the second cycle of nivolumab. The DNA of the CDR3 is TGTGCCAGCAGTGACCCGGGACAGATAGAGACCCAGTACTTC. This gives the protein CASSDPGQIETQYF.